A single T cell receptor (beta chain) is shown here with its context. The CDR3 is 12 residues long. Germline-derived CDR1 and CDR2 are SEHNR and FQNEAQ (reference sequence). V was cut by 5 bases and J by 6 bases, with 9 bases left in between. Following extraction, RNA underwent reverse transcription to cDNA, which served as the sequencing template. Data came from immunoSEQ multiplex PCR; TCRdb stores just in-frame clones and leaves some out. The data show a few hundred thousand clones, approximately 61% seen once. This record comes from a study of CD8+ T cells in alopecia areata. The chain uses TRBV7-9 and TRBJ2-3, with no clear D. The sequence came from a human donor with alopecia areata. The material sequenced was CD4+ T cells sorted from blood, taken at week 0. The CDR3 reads CASSPITDTQYF. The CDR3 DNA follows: TGTGCCAGCAGCCCCATCACGGATACGCAGTATTTT.